Each of the 19 T cell receptor beta chains below was sequenced from the same sample in a study of blood T cell repertoires in COVID-19. Assay used: immunoSEQ multiplex PCR; TCRdb lists only in-frame clones, some missing. This sample has around 55,000 clones; about nine tenths occur once, and the top ten carry roughly 8.4%. The specimen was peripheral blood. The source of these receptors is a man between 60 and 70 years old with active COVID-19.

The V gene is TRBV28, the J gene TRBJ2-3; 9 positions match TRBD1. J was trimmed by 4 bases and V by 1 base; bases with no gene match: 12. In germline, CDR1 is MDHEN, CDR2 SYDVKM. CDR3 length: 18 residues. The CDR3 coding sequence is TGTGCCAGCAGTTTATACGATGCAGACGGGACAGGGCCAGATACGCAGTATTTT. Translating gives CASSLYDADGTGPDTQYF.

The V gene is TRBV18, the J gene TRBJ2-3, with no clear D. The CDR3 runs 11 residues. V was pared by 3 bases and J by 6 bases, with 4 bases between. The germline V gene encodes CDR1 KGHSH and CDR2 LQKENI. Here the CDR3 reads CASSPSDTQYF. Here the CDR3 DNA reads TGTGCCAGCTCACCCTCGGATACGCAGTATTTT.

The rearrangement links TRBV6-5 to TRBJ2-1, with TRBD2 matching over 9 bases. This CDR3 comprises 13 residues. CDR1 MNHEY and CDR2 SVGAGI come from the germline V gene. V shed 2 bases and J 10 bases; nucleotides not matched to a gene: 3. CDR3 protein: CASSYGGRGEQFF. In DNA, the CDR3 is TGTGCCAGCAGTTACGGCGGGAGGGGAGAGCAGTTCTTC.

The CDR3 here is CASSPGQGGVNEQFF. Written as DNA, the CDR3 is TGTGCCAGCTCACCAGGACAGGGAGGGGTAAATGAGCAGTTCTTC. The chain has TRBV18 and TRBJ2-1; possibly TRBD1 for D (8 bases). Per germline, CDR1 KGHSH and CDR2 LQKENI. This CDR3 contains 15 residues. Trimming took off 2 bases at V and 7 bases at J, with 15 bases between the two ends.

The chain combines TRBV11-2 with TRBJ2-1, with 11 bases fitting TRBD2. This CDR3 region has 17 residues. Losses at the gene ends were 5 bases for V and 0 bases for J; bases not matched to a gene: 6. Germline assignment: CDR1 SGHAT and CDR2 FQNNGV. Written as DNA, the CDR3 is TGTGCCAGCAGCATCCGACTAGCGGGGAGCTCCTACAATGAGCAGTTCTTC. The encoded protein is CASSIRLAGSSYNEQFF.

The sample holds one count of this clone. V usage is TRBV7-3 and J usage is TRBJ2-1; TRBD2 matches at 9 bases. CDR1 and CDR2 (germline): SGHTA, FQGTGA. There are 16 residues in the CDR3. V was pared by 2 bases and J by 8 bases, with 10 bases of the junction left unmatched. CDR3 nucleotides: TGTGCCAGCAGCTTATACGTTGCGGGAGGGATTGATGAGCAGTTCTTC. It translates to CASSLYVAGGIDEQFF.

A word on this clone: Germline and junction disagree at one end, which may indicate a read error. The J gene is TRBJ1-5, the V gene TRBV6-1, with D unclear. From germline, CDR1 is MNHNS and CDR2 SASEGT. The CDR3 covers 14 residues. CDR3 sequence: CASGEPYSNQPQHF. The CDR3 region has the DNA TGTGCCAGCGGTGAGCCCTATAGCAATCAGCCCCAGCATTTT.

The V gene is TRBV7-6, the J gene TRBJ2-1; TRBD2 agrees at 14 bases. The trim removed 1 base at V and 8 bases at J, leaving 7 bases unmatched. Germline V CDR1 and CDR2: SGHVS, FNYEAQ. The CDR3 sequence is 17 residues long. The CDR3 sequence is CASSLGLAGGPFYEQFF. The CDR3 bases are TGTGCCAGCAGCTTAGGACTAGCGGGAGGGCCCTTCTATGAGCAGTTCTTC.

Only a few counts were recorded for this clone. The chain joins TRBV3-1 (or the pseudogene TRBV3-2) to TRBJ2-7; D is perhaps TRBD1 (6 bases). This CDR3 is built from 15 residues. Germline CDR1 and CDR2: LGHDT and YNNKEL (reference sequence). Between the trimmed V and J ends, which lost 4 bases and 2 bases, there was a span of 15 bases. The CDR3 sequence is CASSLGTHRPYEQYF. CDR3 in DNA: TGTGCCAGCAGCCTCGGGACACACCGACCCTACGAGCAGTACTTC.

The rearrangement links TRBV19 to TRBJ2-7; TRBD1 matches at 9 bases. This CDR3 has 13 amino acids. After removal of 8 bases from V and 6 bases from J, the junction contained 8 bases not matched to a gene. Per germline, CDR1 LNHDA and CDR2 SQIVND (reference sequence). The CDR3 protein is CASSGTGSGEQYF. CDR3 nucleotide sequence: TGTGCCAGTTCCGGGACAGGGAGTGGCGAGCAGTACTTC.

The chain uses TRBV5-1 and TRBJ2-1, with 12 bases lining up with TRBD1. Trimming took 2 bases from V and 7 from J; bases not matched to a gene: 4. The CDR3 spans 15 residues. Germline V gene sequence: CDR1 SGHRS, CDR2 YFSETQ. CDR3 residues: CASSFPGQGANEQFF. Here the CDR3 DNA reads TGCGCCAGCAGCTTTCCGGGACAGGGGGCAAATGAGCAGTTCTTC.

The chain combines TRBV5-1 with TRBJ2-2; 14 positions agree with TRBD2. The CDR3 contains 18 residues. The junction had 11 bases not matched to a gene; V was cut back by 6 bases and J by 4 bases. Germline V CDR1 and CDR2: SGHRS, YFSETQ. Written as DNA, the CDR3 is TGCGCCAGCACTTACTCGGGACTAGCGGGAGAAGGCACCGGGGAGCTGTTTTTT. It codes for CASTYSGLAGEGTGELFF.

The chain joins TRBV7-6 to TRBJ2-1; 7 bases line up with TRBD2. J lost 8 bases, V lost 2 bases, and 15 bases had no gene match. The CDR3 consists of 17 residues. Germline V gene sequence: CDR1 SGHVS, CDR2 FNYEAQ. The CDR3 DNA reads TGTGCCAGCAGCTTAACGGCTAGCGGTTTTGGGATGGATGAGCAGTTCTTC. Translation gives CASSLTASGFGMDEQFF. The full variable domain, in which reference TRBV7-6 and TRBJ2-1 provide the parts outside the CDR3, is GAGVSQSPRYKVTKRGQDVALRCDPISGHVSLYWYRQALGQGPEFLTYFNYEAQQDKSGLPNDRFSAERPEGSISTLTIQRTEQRDSAMYRCASSLTASGFGMDEQFFGPGTRLTVL.

The chain couples TRBV7-3 to TRBJ2-1; D is unclear. V lost 1 base and J 5 bases, leaving 3 bases between the germline ends. CDR1 and CDR2 from the germline V gene are SGHTA and FQGTGA. The CDR3 has 12 residues. CDR3 amino acids: CASSLNNNEQFF. The CDR3 bases are TGTGCCAGCAGCTTAAACAACAATGAGCAGTTCTTC.

A note on this clone: Within the sample, other DNA sequences also encode this same CDR3. V and J are TRBV6-1 and TRBJ2-7; the match to TRBD2 covers 12 bases. V lost 2 bases, J lost 3 bases, and 2 bases stayed unmatched. CDR1 is MNHNS, CDR2 SASEGT, per germline. This CDR3 comprises 15 residues. CDR3 bases: TGTGCCAGCAGTGAAACGGGACTAGCGGGCTACGAGCAGTACTTC. Its translation: CASSETGLAGYEQYF.

The rearrangement joins TRBV5-1 to TRBJ2-3, with D unresolved. CDR1 and CDR2 (germline): SGHRS, YFSETQ. The V end was cut by 4 bases, the J end by 2 bases, with 5 bases between. This CDR3 comprises 12 residues. In DNA, the CDR3 is TGCGCCAGCAGCCAATCCACAGATACGCAGTATTTT. This gives the protein CASSQSTDTQYF.

CDR3 bases: TGCGCCAGCAGTGAGAGCGAGCGGGAGGATGACACCGGGGAGCTGTTTTTT. Its protein product is CASSESEREDDTGELFF. V usage is TRBV10-2 and J usage is TRBJ2-2; 9 bases map to TRBD2. V lost 2 bases and J lost 3; bases outside the gene matches: 7. Germline loops: CDR1 WSHSY, CDR2 SAAADI. The CDR3 extends over 17 amino acids.

This chain's CDR3 is CASSTGGTATQYF. The CDR3 DNA sequence: TGTGCCAGCAGTACGGGGGGCACGGCGACCCAGTACTTC. The chain combines TRBV2 with TRBJ2-5; D may be TRBD2 (7 bases). Germline CDR1 and CDR2: SNHLY and FYNNEI. The CDR3 has 13 amino acids. The V end lost 5 bases, the J end lost 7 bases, and 14 bases lay between the germline ends.

This rearrangement joins TRBV6-6 to TRBJ1-6, with D maybe TRBD1 (5 bases). The CDR3 runs 13 residues. Trimming removed 2 bases at V and 10 bases at J, with 9 bases between. Germline-derived CDR1 and CDR2 are MNHNY and SVGAGI (reference sequence). The CDR3 DNA sequence: TGTGCCAGCAGTTACAGGGGCAACTCACCCCTCCACTTT. Protein: CASSYRGNSPLHF.